These 14 T cell receptor beta chains were sequenced from one sample in a study of cytomegalovirus exposure and HLA in healthy donors. 60 Vbeta and 13 Jbeta primers were used in PCR. TCRdb keeps only in-frame clones here, not all; method: immunoSEQ multiplex PCR. The sample has about 140,000 clones; roughly 78% are singletons. Input material: PBMCs. The receptors originated from a young man in good health and CMV-seropositive.

The rearrangement joins TRBV4-1 to TRBJ2-1; 9 bases are a match to TRBD2. Losses at the gene ends were 2 bases for V and 5 bases for J; bases not matched to a gene: 13. This CDR3 is 18 amino acids long. Germline values: CDR1 MGHRA, CDR2 YSYEKL. The CDR3 coding sequence is TGCGCCAGCAGCCAAAGGGGCACTAGCGGGCTGAAAAACAATGAGCAGTTCTTC. Amino acids: CASSQRGTSGLKNNEQFF.

This clone was recorded only once. V is TRBV29-1 and J is TRBJ2-7; D might be TRBD2 (5 bases). CDR1 and CDR2 (germline): SQVTM, ANQGSEA. V was cut by 3 bases and J by 0 bases, with 9 bases left in between. The CDR3 covers 13 residues. The CDR3, as DNA: TGCAGCGTTGACTTAGGGAGCTCCTACGAGCAGTACTTC. This gives the protein CSVDLGSSYEQYF.

This clone was counted a few times. CDR3 in amino acids: CASSSGRQGGTDTQYF. The CDR3 DNA reads as TGTGCCAGCAGCTCAGGACGTCAAGGGGGCACAGATACGCAGTATTTT. The rearrangement uses TRBV11-3 and TRBJ2-3, with TRBD1 as a possible D gene (5 bases). V shed 4 bases and J shed 1 base, with 15 bases lying between them. Germline-derived CDR1 and CDR2 are SGHNT and YENEEA. CDR3 length: 16 residues.

This sequence joins TRBV19 and TRBJ1-2, with 7 bases aligning to TRBD1. Looked up from germline, CDR1 is LNHDA and CDR2 is SQIVND (reference sequence). J gave up 4 bases and V 3 bases, and 5 bases lay outside the gene matches. CDR3 length: 14 residues. CDR3 bases: TGTGCCAGTAGTATTGACAGGGACGCCTATGGCTACACCTTC. Its translation is CASSIDRDAYGYTF. The entire variable domain, with the rest obtained from reference TRBV19 and TRBJ1-2, is as follows: DGGITQSPKYLFRKEGQNVTLSCEQNLNHDAMYWYRQDPGQGLRLIYYSQIVNDFQKGDIAEGYSVSREKKESFPLTVTSAQKNPTAFYLCASSIDRDAYGYTFGSGTRLTVV.

The V call is TRBV10-3, the J call TRBJ2-3; 12 bases fit TRBD2. The CDR3 totals 18 residues. The germline V gene has CDR1 ENHRY and CDR2 SYGVKD. V lost 3 bases to trimming and J lost 4 bases; unmatched junction nucleotides: 11. The CDR3 here is CAISDPTLLAGGPDTQYF. In nucleotides, the CDR3 is TGTGCCATCAGTGACCCCACTCTTCTAGCGGGAGGGCCAGATACGCAGTATTTT.

This chain connects TRBV10-3 to TRBJ2-5; 8 bases agree with TRBD2. Germline trimming cut 3 bases from V and 2 bases from J; bases unmatched to any gene: 5. CDR3 length equals 15 residues. From germline, CDR1 is ENHRY and CDR2 SYGVKD. The CDR3 region is CAISDGLAAQETQYF. In nucleotides, the CDR3 is TGTGCCATCAGTGACGGACTAGCCGCACAAGAGACCCAGTACTTC.

This CDR3 is CASSQDWGKTNYGYTF. DNA for the CDR3: TGCGCCAGCAGCCAAGATTGGGGCAAAACTAACTATGGCTACACCTTC. The chain combines TRBV4-1 with TRBJ1-2, with D perhaps matching TRBD1 (5 bases). The CDR3 spans 16 residues. Germline V gene lookup returns CDR1 MGHRA and CDR2 YSYEKL. The V and J ends lost 0 bases and 0 bases respectively, with 11 bases between them.

A single count supports this clone. The chain couples TRBV14 to TRBJ1-1; a weak D match, TRBD1 (5 bases). V was shortened by 4 bases and J by 4 bases, with 7 bases between the two germline ends. Per the germline V gene, CDR1 is SGHDN and CDR2 is FVKESK. The CDR3 runs to 12 residues. DNA for the CDR3: TGTGCCAGCAGCCTAAGGGGCACTGAAGCTTTCTTT. This translates into CASSLRGTEAFF. Variable domain in full (rest from reference TRBV14 and TRBJ1-1): EAGVTQFPSHSVIEKGQTVTLRCDPISGHDNLYWYRRVMGKEIKFLLHFVKESKQDESGMPNNRFLAERTGGTYSTLKVQPAELEDSGVYFCASSLRGTEAFFGQGTRLTVV.

There are a few counts of this clone. The rearrangement links TRBV6-1 to TRBJ2-2; D might be TRBD1 (5 bases). Trimming took 3 bases from V and 0 from J, leaving 11 bases between them. This CDR3 is built from 16 residues. Germline CDR1 reads MNHNS; CDR2 reads SASEGT. In nucleotides, the CDR3 is TGTGCCAGCAGTGACAGGGTACCCCCGAACACCGGGGAGCTGTTTTTT. Protein product: CASSDRVPPNTGELFF.

The chain employs TRBV6-1 and TRBJ2-6; the D gene is possibly TRBD1 (5 bases). V lost 7 bases and J lost 2, with 12 bases in between. The germline V gene has CDR1 MNHNS and CDR2 SASEGT. The CDR3 has 15 amino acids. The CDR3 DNA is TGTGCCAGCACCAACGTCAGGGCTGGGGCCAACGTCCTGACTTTC. Protein sequence: CASTNVRAGANVLTF.

The chain carries TRBV6-6 and TRBJ2-5; 7 nucleotides agree with TRBD1. V lost 8 bases to trimming and J lost 2 bases; unmatched junction nucleotides: 5. This CDR3 contains 13 residues. Germline-derived CDR1 and CDR2 are MNHNY and SVGAGI (reference sequence). The CDR3 loop is CASGVGQQETQYF. DNA for the CDR3: TGTGCCAGCGGCGTGGGACAGCAAGAGACCCAGTACTTC.

Only one count was recorded for this clone. The V call is TRBV30, the J call TRBJ2-1, with D possibly matching TRBD2 (5 bases). The CDR3 is 14 residues long. The V gene's germline CDR1 is GTSNPN and CDR2 SVGIG (reference sequence). Trimming removed 0 bases from V and 7 bases from J, with 13 bases in between. The CDR3 sequence: CAWSVGGSVNEQFF. CDR3 nucleotide sequence: TGTGCCTGGAGTGTCGGTGGTAGCGTTAATGAGCAGTTCTTC.

The V call is TRBV6-1, the J call TRBJ1-5, with D maybe TRBD1 (5 bases). The CDR3 sequence is 15 residues long. Per germline, CDR1 MNHNS and CDR2 SASEGT. Deletions cut 1 base from V and 3 bases from J, with 10 bases between. The CDR3 sequence is CASSEGRAANQPQHF. CDR3 sequence (DNA): TGTGCCAGCAGTGAAGGCAGGGCTGCCAATCAGCCCCAGCATTTT.

The chain recombines TRBV10-3 with TRBJ2-1, with 7 bases fitting TRBD1. The CDR3 is 14 amino acids. The germline V gene encodes CDR1 ENHRY and CDR2 SYGVKD. Germline trimming cut 0 bases from V and 8 bases from J; bases unmatched to any gene: 4. CDR3 region: CAISESNRGDEQFF. The CDR3 region has the DNA TGTGCCATCAGTGAGTCGAACAGGGGCGATGAGCAGTTCTTC.